A selection of T cell receptor beta chains follows, all from one sample in a study of Ad26.COV2.S vaccination and SARS-CoV-2 variants. The protocol was immunoSEQ multiplex PCR, while the TCRdb copy is restricted to in-frame clones and leaves out a portion. There are 300,000 to 450,000 clones in the sample; 90% to 95% occur only once, and about 3.9% lies in the top ten. The material was peripheral blood, obtained after recovery from COVID-19. These receptors all come from a human donor who had recovered from COVID-19. The CDR3 runs from the conserved cysteine through the conserved F or W. D genes are given only for firm matches. Some rows have no size entry. The others give once, few or many, or a class for an expanded clone.

j_call: TRBJ1-1
d_call: TRBD1
v_call: TRBV19
clone_size: once
cdr3_nt: TGTGCCAGTAGTGGTAGACAGGGGCGGAACACTGAAGCTTTCTTT
cdr3_aa: CASSGRQGRNTEAFF

j_call: TRBJ1-2
d_call: -
v_call: TRBV4-3
clone_size: -
cdr3_nt: TGCGCCAGCAGCCAAGATCGAAGTGGCAGGCCGGATGGCTACACCTTC
cdr3_aa: CASSQDRSGRPDGYTF

j_call: TRBJ1-2
d_call: TRBD1
v_call: TRBV7-6
clone_size: -
cdr3_nt: TGTGCCAGCAGCTTATCGAGGACAGGGTTCGGCTATGGCTACACCTTC
cdr3_aa: CASSLSRTGFGYGYTF

j_call: TRBJ1-1
d_call: TRBD1
v_call: TRBV16
clone_size: -
cdr3_nt: TGTGCCAGCAGCCAGGTGCAGGGGGCTAAGGACACTGAAGCTTTCTTT
cdr3_aa: CASSQVQGAKDTEAFF

j_call: TRBJ2-3
d_call: TRBD2
v_call: TRBV6-4
clone_size: -
cdr3_nt: TGTGCCAGCAGTGCCTTAGCGGGGGACTCCACAGATACGCAGTATTTT
cdr3_aa: CASSALAGDSTDTQYF

j_call: TRBJ1-3
d_call: -
v_call: TRBV5-6
clone_size: -
cdr3_nt: TGTGCCAGCAGCTTGGTCTCGGGACCTGGAAACACCATATATTTT
cdr3_aa: CASSLVSGPGNTIYF

j_call: TRBJ1-1
d_call: -
v_call: TRBV15
clone_size: -
cdr3_nt: TGTGCCACCAGCAATAACCAGAACACTGAAGCTTTCTTT
cdr3_aa: CATSNNQNTEAFF

j_call: TRBJ2-1
d_call: -
v_call: TRBV7-9
clone_size: -
cdr3_nt: TGTGCCAGCAGCTTCACGTTGGGGGGCCACAATGAGCAGTTCTTC
cdr3_aa: CASSFTLGGHNEQFF

j_call: TRBJ1-4
d_call: -
v_call: TRBV10-3
clone_size: -
cdr3_nt: TGTGCCATCAGTGACCCGGTGCCTAATGAAAAACTGTTTTTT
cdr3_aa: CAISDPVPNEKLFF

j_call: TRBJ1-1
d_call: -
v_call: TRBV3-1/TRBV3-2
clone_size: -
cdr3_nt: TGTGCCAGCAGCCCCCGGGTCGATGAAGGCGGGCACACTGAAGCTTTCTTT
cdr3_aa: CASSPRVDEGGHTEAFF

j_call: TRBJ2-3
d_call: TRBD2
v_call: TRBV7-3
clone_size: -
cdr3_nt: TGTGCCAGCAGCTTAGGACTAGCATCAGATACGCAGTATTTT
cdr3_aa: CASSLGLASDTQYF

j_call: TRBJ1-3
d_call: -
v_call: TRBV4-1
clone_size: -
cdr3_nt: TGCGCTACCCAGACACAGGTCAACTCTGGAAACACCATATATTTT
cdr3_aa: CATQTQVNSGNTIYF

j_call: TRBJ1-5
d_call: -
v_call: TRBV12-5
clone_size: once
cdr3_nt: TGTGCTAGTGGTTTGGCTACGAACAGGGTCGGTGGCAATCAGCCCCAGCATTTT
cdr3_aa: CASGLATNRVGGNQPQHF

j_call: TRBJ1-1
d_call: -
v_call: TRBV5-1
clone_size: -
cdr3_nt: TGCGCCAGCAGCTCCGGGACGCCTGGGGCTGAAGCTTTCTTT
cdr3_aa: CASSSGTPGAEAFF

j_call: TRBJ1-5
d_call: -
v_call: TRBV28
clone_size: -
cdr3_nt: TGTGCCAGCAGTCGAAATCAGCCCCAGCATTTT
cdr3_aa: CASSRNQPQHF

j_call: TRBJ1-4
d_call: TRBD1
v_call: TRBV6-7
clone_size: -
cdr3_nt: TGTGCCAGCAGTTCGGGGACAGGAAAACTGTTTTTT
cdr3_aa: CASSSGTGKLFF

j_call: TRBJ2-5
d_call: -
v_call: TRBV3-1/TRBV3-2
clone_size: -
cdr3_nt: TGTGCCAGCAGAGGGGAAATACAAGAGACCCAGTACTTC
cdr3_aa: CASRGEIQETQYF

j_call: TRBJ2-7
d_call: -
v_call: TRBV27
clone_size: -
cdr3_nt: TGTGCCAGCAGTTACCGGGACCCCAACTACGAGCAGTACTTC
cdr3_aa: CASSYRDPNYEQYF

j_call: TRBJ1-2
d_call: TRBD1
v_call: TRBV6-5
clone_size: -
cdr3_nt: TGTGCCAGCAGCGACAGGGTCGGCTACACCTTC
cdr3_aa: CASSDRVGYTF

j_call: TRBJ2-7
d_call: -
v_call: TRBV7-8
clone_size: -
cdr3_nt: TGTGCCAGCAGCTTAGCTCCCGGTACCTACGAGCAGTACTTC
cdr3_aa: CASSLAPGTYEQYF

j_call: TRBJ2-7
d_call: -
v_call: TRBV10-3
clone_size: -
cdr3_nt: TGTGCCATCCTCGGGAGACACGGGACGACCTACGAGCAGTACTTC
cdr3_aa: CAILGRHGTTYEQYF

j_call: TRBJ1-1
d_call: -
v_call: TRBV7-2
clone_size: -
cdr3_nt: TGTGCCAGCAGCTCAGGGGTCGGAAACACTGAAGCTTTCTTT
cdr3_aa: CASSSGVGNTEAFF

j_call: TRBJ2-2
d_call: TRBD1
v_call: TRBV10-3
clone_size: -
cdr3_nt: TGTGCCATCAGTGAGTCCGACAGGGGGCGGGACACCGGGGAGCTGTTTTTT
cdr3_aa: CAISESDRGRDTGELFF

j_call: TRBJ2-7
d_call: TRBD1
v_call: TRBV5-5
clone_size: -
cdr3_nt: TGTGCCAGCAGCTTGCGTCTGGACAGGGGGCACGAGCAGTACTTC
cdr3_aa: CASSLRLDRGHEQYF

j_call: TRBJ1-1
d_call: -
v_call: TRBV6-5
clone_size: -
cdr3_nt: TGTGCCAGCATGAGAGACGGGATGAATACTGAAGCTTTCTTT
cdr3_aa: CASMRDGMNTEAFF

j_call: TRBJ1-1
d_call: -
v_call: TRBV6-1
clone_size: -
cdr3_nt: TGTGCCAGCAGTGAATGGTTGGGTGGCACTGAAGCTTTCTTT
cdr3_aa: CASSEWLGGTEAFF

j_call: TRBJ1-1
d_call: -
v_call: TRBV13
clone_size: once
cdr3_nt: TGTGCCAGCAGCTCCGGAGACACTGAAGCTTTCTTT
cdr3_aa: CASSSGDTEAFF

j_call: TRBJ1-1
d_call: TRBD1
v_call: TRBV9
clone_size: once
cdr3_nt: TGTGCCAGCAGCGGAAGGGACAGGGGGAACACTGAAGCTTTCTTT
cdr3_aa: CASSGRDRGNTEAFF

j_call: TRBJ1-5
d_call: TRBD1
v_call: TRBV2
clone_size: -
cdr3_nt: TGTGCCAGCACAGGGACAGGGGGCACTCAGCCCCAGCATTTT
cdr3_aa: CASTGTGGTQPQHF

j_call: TRBJ2-3
d_call: TRBD2
v_call: TRBV6-6
clone_size: -
cdr3_nt: TGTGCCAGCAGTTACAAGACTAGCGGGGGGGCAAATACGCAGTATTTT
cdr3_aa: CASSYKTSGGANTQYF

j_call: TRBJ2-2
d_call: TRBD1
v_call: TRBV19
clone_size: -
cdr3_nt: TGTGCCAGTAGCTCTAAAACAGGGGCCACCGGGGAGCTGTTTTTT
cdr3_aa: CASSSKTGATGELFF

j_call: TRBJ1-2
d_call: -
v_call: TRBV12-5
clone_size: -
cdr3_nt: TGTGCTAGTGGTCCGGACAACAGGGTGAACTATGGCTACACCTTC
cdr3_aa: CASGPDNRVNYGYTF

j_call: TRBJ2-7
d_call: TRBD1
v_call: TRBV25-1
clone_size: -
cdr3_nt: TGTGCCAGCAGTGAAGACAGGGCCTACGAGCAGTACTTC
cdr3_aa: CASSEDRAYEQYF

j_call: TRBJ1-1
d_call: -
v_call: TRBV7-8
clone_size: -
cdr3_nt: TGTGCCAGCAGCATAAAGGGTGAAGCTTTCTTT
cdr3_aa: CASSIKGEAFF

j_call: TRBJ2-2
d_call: -
v_call: TRBV23-1
clone_size: -
cdr3_nt: TGCGCCAGCAATCTCGGGGTGGGGACCGGGGAGCTGTTTTTT
cdr3_aa: CASNLGVGTGELFF

j_call: TRBJ2-3
d_call: -
v_call: TRBV11-2
clone_size: -
cdr3_nt: TGTGCCAGCAGCTTAGTCGGGGCCTGGGATACGCAGTATTTT
cdr3_aa: CASSLVGAWDTQYF

j_call: TRBJ2-7
d_call: TRBD1
v_call: TRBV19
clone_size: -
cdr3_nt: TGTGCCAGTAGTAAGGGACAGACCTACGAGCAGTACTTC
cdr3_aa: CASSKGQTYEQYF

j_call: TRBJ2-2
d_call: -
v_call: TRBV13
clone_size: -
cdr3_nt: TGTGCCAGCAGCCCCGCCGGACAGCCCGGGGAGCTGTTTTTT
cdr3_aa: CASSPAGQPGELFF

j_call: TRBJ1-1
d_call: -
v_call: TRBV7-3
clone_size: -
cdr3_nt: TGTGCCAGCAGCTTAAGTGCAAACACTGAAGCTTTCTTT
cdr3_aa: CASSLSANTEAFF

j_call: TRBJ1-2
d_call: -
v_call: TRBV7-9
clone_size: once
cdr3_nt: TGTGCCAGCAGCCAGGGGCGTAGGGAACCTATTGGCTACACCTTC
cdr3_aa: CASSQGRREPIGYTF

j_call: TRBJ2-7
d_call: -
v_call: TRBV5-4
clone_size: -
cdr3_nt: TGTGCCAGCAGTTTCTCAGGGTTTTTCTACGAGCAGTACTTC
cdr3_aa: CASSFSGFFYEQYF

j_call: TRBJ2-7
d_call: -
v_call: TRBV7-2
clone_size: -
cdr3_nt: TGTGCCAGCAGCCCCGGGACTGCGATTTCCTACGAGCAGTACTTC
cdr3_aa: CASSPGTAISYEQYF

j_call: TRBJ1-3
d_call: -
v_call: TRBV5-1
clone_size: -
cdr3_nt: TGCGCCAGCAGCTTGGTGGGCCCCGACTCTGGAAACACCATATATTTT
cdr3_aa: CASSLVGPDSGNTIYF

j_call: TRBJ2-3
d_call: -
v_call: TRBV5-1
clone_size: -
cdr3_nt: TGCGCCAGCAGCTTGGAGGGGCAGGGGTTTAGCACAGATACGCAGTATTTT
cdr3_aa: CASSLEGQGFSTDTQYF

j_call: TRBJ2-3
d_call: -
v_call: TRBV7-9
clone_size: -
cdr3_nt: TGTGCCAGCAGCTTAAGTTCCACTGATACGCAGTATTTT
cdr3_aa: CASSLSSTDTQYF

j_call: TRBJ2-7
d_call: -
v_call: TRBV5-8
clone_size: -
cdr3_nt: TGTGCCAGCAGCTTAAAATACGAGCAGTACTTC
cdr3_aa: CASSLKYEQYF

j_call: TRBJ2-7
d_call: -
v_call: TRBV4-3
clone_size: -
cdr3_nt: TGCGCCAGCAGCCAAACATCAGACAGGTCTTACGAGCAGTACTTC
cdr3_aa: CASSQTSDRSYEQYF